This is a list of T cell receptor beta chains from one sample in a study of yellow fever vaccine responses in identical twins. TCRdb recomputed calls from the RT-PCR reads with MiXCR, one row per CDR3 protein. The data hold roughly 1,800 distinct CDR3 sequences, with around 87% observed a single time. The sequenced sample was T cells from blood (PBMCs), unsorted or a sorted subset (not recorded which), obtained before or after yellow fever vaccination (not recorded which). These receptors were taken from a woman in her late teens or twenties who received the yellow fever vaccine. Each CDR3 is given with its conserved first and last residue. A D gene is named only where the DNA matches it firmly. Expanded clones get a size class; other rows say once, few or many, or leave the size out.

d_call: -
j_call: TRBJ2-7
clone_size: -
v_call: TRBV18
cdr3_nt: TGTGCCAGCTCACCAAGCTTACACAGAATCGTCCACGAGCAGTACTTC
cdr3_aa: CASSPSLHRIVHEQYF

d_call: TRBD1
j_call: TRBJ1-1
clone_size: once
v_call: TRBV6-4
cdr3_nt: TGTGCCAGCAGTAACGCAGGGGGCACTGAAGCTTTCTTT
cdr3_aa: CASSNAGGTEAFF

d_call: -
j_call: TRBJ1-4
clone_size: -
v_call: TRBV9
cdr3_nt: TGTGCCAGCAGCGTAGAGGCAGGCCTGGGTGAAAAACTGTTTTTT
cdr3_aa: CASSVEAGLGEKLFF

d_call: -
j_call: TRBJ1-6
clone_size: -
v_call: TRBV7-2
cdr3_nt: TGTGCCAGCAGCTTAGCGTTGGGAGGGACTCCCCTCCACTTT
cdr3_aa: CASSLALGGTPLHF

d_call: TRBD1
j_call: TRBJ1-2
clone_size: once
v_call: TRBV6-2/TRBV6-3
cdr3_nt: TGTGCCAGCAGTTCCCCCCTGGACAGGGCATTACGGGGCTACACCTTC
cdr3_aa: CASSSPLDRALRGYTF

d_call: -
j_call: TRBJ1-2
clone_size: -
v_call: TRBV10-3
cdr3_nt: TGTGCCATCAGGTACAGGGTTGGCTACACCTTC
cdr3_aa: CAIRYRVGYTF

d_call: TRBD2
j_call: TRBJ2-1
clone_size: -
v_call: TRBV6-5
cdr3_nt: TGTGCCAGCAGTTACACTAGCGGGGGGTACAATGAGCAGTTCTTC
cdr3_aa: CASSYTSGGYNEQFF

d_call: -
j_call: TRBJ2-3
clone_size: -
v_call: TRBV11-2
cdr3_nt: TGTGCCAGCAGCCGCCAAGCGGGTCTTACCACAGATACGCAGTATTTT
cdr3_aa: CASSRQAGLTTDTQYF

d_call: -
j_call: TRBJ2-5
clone_size: -
v_call: TRBV5-1
cdr3_nt: TGCGCCAGCAGCATTAGCGGAACACAAGAGACCCAGTACTTC
cdr3_aa: CASSISGTQETQYF

d_call: TRBD1
j_call: TRBJ2-7
clone_size: -
v_call: TRBV20-1
cdr3_nt: TGCAGTGCTAGAGACTCGACAGGGGCTTTCGAGCAGTACTTC
cdr3_aa: CSARDSTGAFEQYF

d_call: -
j_call: TRBJ2-1
clone_size: -
v_call: TRBV11-2
cdr3_nt: TGTGCCAGCAGCTTAGAGATGGCTTACAATGAGCAGTTCTTC
cdr3_aa: CASSLEMAYNEQFF

d_call: TRBD2
j_call: TRBJ2-1
clone_size: -
v_call: TRBV13
cdr3_nt: TGTGCCAGCAGCCAGACTAGCGGGCAGTACAATGAGCAGTTCTTC
cdr3_aa: CASSQTSGQYNEQFF

d_call: -
j_call: TRBJ2-1
clone_size: once
v_call: TRBV10-1
cdr3_nt: TGCGCCAGCGGACCACGAAGAGGGGCGCCCAATGAGCAGTTCTTC
cdr3_aa: CASGPRRGAPNEQFF

d_call: -
j_call: TRBJ2-2
clone_size: -
v_call: TRBV10-3
cdr3_nt: TGTGCCATCACGCAACGGAACACCGGGGAGCTGTTTTTT
cdr3_aa: CAITQRNTGELFF

d_call: -
j_call: TRBJ2-1
clone_size: -
v_call: TRBV10-3
cdr3_nt: TGTGCCATCAGTGAGGGTCGGGAGTTGCTCTACAATGAGCAGTTCTTC
cdr3_aa: CAISEGRELLYNEQFF

d_call: -
j_call: TRBJ2-3
clone_size: -
v_call: TRBV7-6
cdr3_nt: TGTGCCAGCAGCGTCAAATACACAGATACGCAGTATTTT
cdr3_aa: CASSVKYTDTQYF

d_call: -
j_call: TRBJ1-2
clone_size: -
v_call: TRBV19
cdr3_nt: TGTGCCAGTAGATCACTGAACTATGGCTACACCTTC
cdr3_aa: CASRSLNYGYTF

d_call: TRBD1
j_call: TRBJ1-5
clone_size: few
v_call: TRBV24-1
cdr3_nt: TGTGCCACCCAGGGGGGGGTGAGTCAGCCCCAGCATTTT
cdr3_aa: CATQGGVSQPQHF

d_call: -
j_call: TRBJ2-1
clone_size: -
v_call: TRBV7-7
cdr3_nt: TGTGCCAGCAGCGTAAACGGAGGCAATGAGCAGTTCTTC
cdr3_aa: CASSVNGGNEQFF

d_call: -
j_call: TRBJ1-6
clone_size: -
v_call: TRBV4-1
cdr3_nt: TGCGCCAGCAGCCACCTATCCGGGGAAATCCTCCACTTT
cdr3_aa: CASSHLSGEILHF

d_call: -
j_call: TRBJ2-1
clone_size: -
v_call: TRBV7-6
cdr3_nt: TGTGCCAGCAGCTTAGTTAAGGGTCGGGGATTATACAATGAGCAGTTCTTC
cdr3_aa: CASSLVKGRGLYNEQFF

d_call: TRBD2
j_call: TRBJ2-1
clone_size: -
v_call: TRBV7-3
cdr3_nt: TGTGCCAGCAGCGACTCGACTAGCGGGAGCAACTACAATGAGCAGTTCTTC
cdr3_aa: CASSDSTSGSNYNEQFF

d_call: -
j_call: TRBJ1-6
clone_size: -
v_call: TRBV6-1
cdr3_nt: TGTGCCAGCAGTGACGGACCGGTAAATTCACCCCTCCACTTT
cdr3_aa: CASSDGPVNSPLHF

d_call: -
j_call: TRBJ2-3
clone_size: once
v_call: TRBV11-2
cdr3_nt: TGTGCCAGCAGCTTAGGTATCAGGGGGGCCTACGATACGCAGTATTTT
cdr3_aa: CASSLGIRGAYDTQYF

d_call: TRBD2
j_call: TRBJ2-5
clone_size: -
v_call: TRBV11-1
cdr3_nt: TGTGCCAGCAGCTCCGGACTAGCGGGAGCCCAAGAGACCCAGTACTTC
cdr3_aa: CASSSGLAGAQETQYF

d_call: -
j_call: TRBJ2-4
clone_size: few
v_call: TRBV5-4
cdr3_nt: TGTGCCAGCAGCTTGGAAGCTGGGGGTGGCGCAAAAAGCATTCAGTACTTC
cdr3_aa: CASSLEAGGGAKSIQYF

d_call: -
j_call: TRBJ2-5
clone_size: -
v_call: TRBV6-4
cdr3_nt: TGTGCCAGCAGCAACTCCAGTCTATGGGGATGGCAAGAGACCCAGTACTTC
cdr3_aa: CASSNSSLWGWQETQYF

d_call: TRBD1
j_call: TRBJ2-5
clone_size: -
v_call: TRBV7-2
cdr3_nt: TGTGCCAGACAGGGGGGAGGAGAGACCCAGTACTTC
cdr3_aa: CARQGGGETQYF